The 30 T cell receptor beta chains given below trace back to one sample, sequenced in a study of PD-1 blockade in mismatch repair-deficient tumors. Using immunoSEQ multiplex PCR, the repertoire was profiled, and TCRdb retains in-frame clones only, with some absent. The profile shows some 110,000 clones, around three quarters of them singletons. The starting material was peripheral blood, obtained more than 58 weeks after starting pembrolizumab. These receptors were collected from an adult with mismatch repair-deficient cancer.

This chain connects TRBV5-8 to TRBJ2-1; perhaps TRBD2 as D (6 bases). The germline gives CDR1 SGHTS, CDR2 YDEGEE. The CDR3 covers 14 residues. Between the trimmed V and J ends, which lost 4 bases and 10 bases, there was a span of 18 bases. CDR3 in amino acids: CASSGGIGTQEQFF. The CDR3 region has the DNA TGTGCCAGCAGCGGGGGGATCGGGACTCAGGAGCAGTTCTTC.

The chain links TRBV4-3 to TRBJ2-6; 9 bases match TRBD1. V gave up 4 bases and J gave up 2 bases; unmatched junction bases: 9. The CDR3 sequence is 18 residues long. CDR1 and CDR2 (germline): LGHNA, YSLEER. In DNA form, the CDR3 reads TGCGCCAGCAGCCGGACCGGAACAGGGGGCGCTGGGGCCAACGTCCTGACTTTC. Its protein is CASSRTGTGGAGANVLTF.

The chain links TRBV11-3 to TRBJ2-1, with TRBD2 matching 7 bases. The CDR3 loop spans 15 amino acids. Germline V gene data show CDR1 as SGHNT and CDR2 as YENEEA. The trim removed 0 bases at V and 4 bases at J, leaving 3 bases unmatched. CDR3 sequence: CASSLDQAGYNEQFF. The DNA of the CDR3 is TGTGCCAGCAGCTTAGATCAAGCGGGATACAATGAGCAGTTCTTC.

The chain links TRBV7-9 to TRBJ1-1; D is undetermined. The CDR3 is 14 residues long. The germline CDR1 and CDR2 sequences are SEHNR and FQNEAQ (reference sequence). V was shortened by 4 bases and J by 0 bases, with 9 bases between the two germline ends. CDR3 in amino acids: CASSSGLMNTEAFF. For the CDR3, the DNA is TGTGCCAGCAGCTCCGGACTGATGAACACTGAAGCTTTCTTT.

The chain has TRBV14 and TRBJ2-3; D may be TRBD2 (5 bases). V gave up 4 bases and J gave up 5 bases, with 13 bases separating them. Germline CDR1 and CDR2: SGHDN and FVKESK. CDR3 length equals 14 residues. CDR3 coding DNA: TGTGCCAGCAGCCCTATACTAGGACGAGATACGCAGTATTTT. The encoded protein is CASSPILGRDTQYF.

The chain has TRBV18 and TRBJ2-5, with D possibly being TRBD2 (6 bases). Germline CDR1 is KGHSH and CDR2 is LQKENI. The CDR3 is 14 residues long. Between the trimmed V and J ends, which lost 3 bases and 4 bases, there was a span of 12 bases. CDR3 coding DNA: TGTGCCAGCTCACCCCGGGGGAACCGAGAGACCCAGTACTTC. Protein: CASSPRGNRETQYF.

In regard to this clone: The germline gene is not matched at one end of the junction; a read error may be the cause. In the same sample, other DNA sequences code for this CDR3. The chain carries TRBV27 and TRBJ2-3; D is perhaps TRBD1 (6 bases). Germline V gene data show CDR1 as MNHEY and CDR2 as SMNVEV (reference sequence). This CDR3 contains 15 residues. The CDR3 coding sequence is TGCGCCAGCAGCACCGGGACAACCCTCACAGATACGCAGTATTTT. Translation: CASSTGTTLTDTQYF.

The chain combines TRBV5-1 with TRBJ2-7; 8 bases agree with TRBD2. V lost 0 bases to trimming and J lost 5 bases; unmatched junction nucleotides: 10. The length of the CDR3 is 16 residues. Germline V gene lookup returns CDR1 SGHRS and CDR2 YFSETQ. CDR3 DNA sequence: TGCGCCAGCAGCTTGGCCCAACTAGCGGTTCGCAACGAGCAGTACTTC. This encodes CASSLAQLAVRNEQYF.

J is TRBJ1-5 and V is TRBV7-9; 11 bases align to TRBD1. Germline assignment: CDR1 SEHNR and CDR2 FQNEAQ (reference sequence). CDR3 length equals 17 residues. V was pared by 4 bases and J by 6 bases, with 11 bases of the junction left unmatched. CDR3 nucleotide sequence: TGTGCCAGCAGCTCACCCCCAGGACAGGGGGCTATTCAGCCCCAGCATTTT. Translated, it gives CASSSPPGQGAIQPQHF.

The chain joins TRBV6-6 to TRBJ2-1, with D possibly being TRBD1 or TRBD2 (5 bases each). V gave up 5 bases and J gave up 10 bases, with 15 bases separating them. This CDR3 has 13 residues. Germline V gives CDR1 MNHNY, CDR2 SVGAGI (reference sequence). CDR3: CASSPGPVGEQFF. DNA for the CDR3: TGTGCCAGCAGTCCGGGACCTGTGGGCGAGCAGTTCTTC.

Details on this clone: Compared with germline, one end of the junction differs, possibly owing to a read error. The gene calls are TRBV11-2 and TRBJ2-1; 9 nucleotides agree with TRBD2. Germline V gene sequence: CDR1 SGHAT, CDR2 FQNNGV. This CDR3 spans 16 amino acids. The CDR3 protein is CASSQRPSGTYNEQFF. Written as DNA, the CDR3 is TGCGCCAGCAGCCAAAGACCTAGCGGGACCTACAATGAGCAGTTCTTC.

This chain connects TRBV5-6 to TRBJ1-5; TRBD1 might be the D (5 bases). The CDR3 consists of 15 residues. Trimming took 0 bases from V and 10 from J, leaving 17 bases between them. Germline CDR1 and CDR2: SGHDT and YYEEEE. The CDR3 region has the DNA TGTGCCAGCAGCTTGGGTTTTTCAGGGATGCAACCCCAGCATTTT. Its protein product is CASSLGFSGMQPQHF.

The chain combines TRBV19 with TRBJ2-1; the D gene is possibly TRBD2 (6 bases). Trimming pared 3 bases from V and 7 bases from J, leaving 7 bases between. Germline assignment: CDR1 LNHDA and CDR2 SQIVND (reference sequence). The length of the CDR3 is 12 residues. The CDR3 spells CASSIGRNEQFF. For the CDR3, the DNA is TGTGCCAGTAGTATTGGGAGGAATGAGCAGTTCTTC. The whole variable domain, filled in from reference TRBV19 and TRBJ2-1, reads DGGITQSPKYLFRKEGQNVTLSCEQNLNHDAMYWYRQDPGQGLRLIYYSQIVNDFQKGDIAEGYSVSREKKESFPLTVTSAQKNPTAFYLCASSIGRNEQFFGPGTRLTVL.

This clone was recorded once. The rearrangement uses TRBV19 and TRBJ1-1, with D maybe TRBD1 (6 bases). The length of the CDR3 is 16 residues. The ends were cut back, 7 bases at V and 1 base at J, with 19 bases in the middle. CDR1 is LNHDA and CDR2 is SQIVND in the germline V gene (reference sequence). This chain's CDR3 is CASTLSPGQPNTEAFF. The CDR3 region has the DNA TGTGCCAGTACCCTATCCCCGGGACAACCGAACACTGAAGCTTTCTTT.

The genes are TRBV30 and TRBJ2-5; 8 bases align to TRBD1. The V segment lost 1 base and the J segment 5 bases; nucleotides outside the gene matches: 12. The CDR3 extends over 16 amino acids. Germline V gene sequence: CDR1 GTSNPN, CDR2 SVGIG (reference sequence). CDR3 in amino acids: CAWSAPRTGRGETQYF. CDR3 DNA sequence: TGTGCCTGGAGTGCCCCAAGGACAGGGAGAGGGGAGACCCAGTACTTC.

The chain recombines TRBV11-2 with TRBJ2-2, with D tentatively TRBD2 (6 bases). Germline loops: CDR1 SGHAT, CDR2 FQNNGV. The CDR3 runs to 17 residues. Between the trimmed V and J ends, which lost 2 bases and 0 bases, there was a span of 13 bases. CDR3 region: CASSLPWRGTNTGELFF. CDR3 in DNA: TGTGCCAGCAGCTTACCGTGGCGGGGAACGAACACCGGGGAGCTGTTTTTT.

The CDR3 reads CASSFGQTGELFF. CDR3 in DNA: TGCGCCAGCAGCTTCGGACAGACCGGGGAGCTGTTTTTT. The rearrangement uses TRBV5-1 and TRBJ2-2; a weak D match, TRBD1 (6 bases). With 2 bases removed from V and 5 bases from J, the gap between germline ends came to 7 bases. This CDR3 region has 13 residues. CDR1 is SGHRS, CDR2 YFSETQ, per germline. The full variable domain, in which reference TRBV5-1 and TRBJ2-2 provide the parts outside the CDR3, is KAGVTQTPRYLIKTRGQQVTLSCSPISGHRSVSWYQQTPGQGLQFLFEYFSETQRNKGNFPGRFSGRQFSNSRSEMNVSTLELGDSALYLCASSFGQTGELFFGEGSRLTVL.

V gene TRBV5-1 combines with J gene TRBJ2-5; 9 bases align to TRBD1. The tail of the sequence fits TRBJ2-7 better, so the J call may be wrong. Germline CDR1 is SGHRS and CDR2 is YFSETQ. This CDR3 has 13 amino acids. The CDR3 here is CASSWGQGYEQYF. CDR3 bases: TGCGCCAGCAGCTGGGGACAGGGATACGAGCAGTACTTC.

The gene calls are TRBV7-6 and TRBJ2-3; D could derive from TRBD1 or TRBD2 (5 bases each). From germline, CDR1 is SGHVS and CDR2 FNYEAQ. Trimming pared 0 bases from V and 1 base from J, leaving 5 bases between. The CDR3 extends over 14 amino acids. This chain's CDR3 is CASSLAGRTDTQYF. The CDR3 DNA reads TGTGCCAGCAGCTTAGCGGGACGCACAGATACGCAGTATTTT.

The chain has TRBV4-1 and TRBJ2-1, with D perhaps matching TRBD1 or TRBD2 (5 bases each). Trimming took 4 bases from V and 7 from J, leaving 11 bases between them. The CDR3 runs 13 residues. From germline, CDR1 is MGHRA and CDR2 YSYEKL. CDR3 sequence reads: CASSLRDGNEQFF. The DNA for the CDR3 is TGCGCCAGCAGCCTCCGGGACGGTAATGAGCAGTTCTTC.

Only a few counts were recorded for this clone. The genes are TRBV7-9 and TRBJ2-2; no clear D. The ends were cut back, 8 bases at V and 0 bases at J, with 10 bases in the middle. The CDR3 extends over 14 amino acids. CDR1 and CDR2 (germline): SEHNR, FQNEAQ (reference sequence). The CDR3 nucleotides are TGTGCCAGCGCTAGGACGGCGAACACCGGGGAGCTGTTTTTT. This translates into CASARTANTGELFF.

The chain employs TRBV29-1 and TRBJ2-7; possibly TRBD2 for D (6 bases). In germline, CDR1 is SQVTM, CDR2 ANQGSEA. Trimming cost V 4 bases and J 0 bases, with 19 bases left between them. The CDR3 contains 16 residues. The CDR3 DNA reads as TGCAGCGTTGGTGGGGGGTTGTTTGGAAACTCCTACGAGCAGTACTTC. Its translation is CSVGGGLFGNSYEQYF.

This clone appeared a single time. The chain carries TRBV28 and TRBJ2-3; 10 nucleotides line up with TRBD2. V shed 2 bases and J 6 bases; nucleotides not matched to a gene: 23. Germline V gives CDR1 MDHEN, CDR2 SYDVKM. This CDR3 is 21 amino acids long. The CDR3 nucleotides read TGTGCCAGCAGTTTAAGTTCGGGACATATTCTTAGCGGGAGGTTACCCGATACGCAGTATTTT. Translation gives CASSLSSGHILSGRLPDTQYF. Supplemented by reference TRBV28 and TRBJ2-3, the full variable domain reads DVKVTQSSRYLVKRTGEKVFLECVQDMDHENMFWYRQDPGLGLRLIYFSYDVKMKEKGDIPEGYSVSREKKERFSLILESASTNQTSMYLCASSLSSGHILSGRLPDTQYFGPGTRLTVL.

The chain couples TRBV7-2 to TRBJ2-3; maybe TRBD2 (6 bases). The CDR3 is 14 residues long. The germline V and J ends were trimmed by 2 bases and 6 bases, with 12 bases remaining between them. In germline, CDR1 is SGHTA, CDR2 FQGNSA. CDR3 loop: CASSLSVGGDTQYF. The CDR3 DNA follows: TGTGCCAGCAGCTTATCGGTAGGAGGGGATACGCAGTATTTT.

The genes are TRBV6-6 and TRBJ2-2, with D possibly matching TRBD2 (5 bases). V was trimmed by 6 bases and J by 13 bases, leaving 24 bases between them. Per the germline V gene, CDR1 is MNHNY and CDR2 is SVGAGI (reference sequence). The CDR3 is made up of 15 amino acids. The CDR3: CASRPISTGVYALFF. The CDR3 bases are TGTGCCAGCAGGCCCATAAGCACCGGGGTGTATGCGCTGTTTTTT.

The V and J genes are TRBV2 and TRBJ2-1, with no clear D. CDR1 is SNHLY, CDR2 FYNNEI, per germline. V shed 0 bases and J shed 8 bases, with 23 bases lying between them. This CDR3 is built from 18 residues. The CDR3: CASSEALLGSTKLDEQFF. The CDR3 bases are TGTGCCAGCAGTGAAGCGCTTCTCGGGTCTACTAAACTGGATGAGCAGTTCTTC. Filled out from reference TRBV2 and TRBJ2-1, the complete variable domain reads EPEVTQTPSHQVTQMGQEVILRCVPISNHLYFYWYRQILGQKVEFLVSFYNNEISEKSEIFDDQFSVERPDGSNFTLKIRSTKLEDSAMYFCASSEALLGSTKLDEQFFGPGTRLTVL.

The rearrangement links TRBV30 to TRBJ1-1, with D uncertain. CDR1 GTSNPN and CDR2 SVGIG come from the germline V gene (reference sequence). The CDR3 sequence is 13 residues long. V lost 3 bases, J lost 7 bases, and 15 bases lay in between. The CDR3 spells CAWSAGPWSEAFF. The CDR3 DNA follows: TGTGCCTGGAGCGCAGGTCCCTGGAGTGAAGCTTTCTTT.

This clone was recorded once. The CDR3 spells CAWSPTGEPGNTIYF. The CDR3 DNA reads TGTGCCTGGAGTCCTACAGGAGAACCTGGAAACACCATATATTTT. This rearrangement joins TRBV30 to TRBJ1-3, with a possible D match to TRBD1 (5 bases). Germline CDR1 GTSNPN, CDR2 SVGIG (reference sequence). The CDR3 loop spans 15 amino acids. V was clipped by 2 bases and J by 2 bases, with 13 bases between them.

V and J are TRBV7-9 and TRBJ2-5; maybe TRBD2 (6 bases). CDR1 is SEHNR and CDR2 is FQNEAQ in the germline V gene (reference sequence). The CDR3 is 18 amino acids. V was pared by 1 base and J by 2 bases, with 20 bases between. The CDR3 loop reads CASSLVTFGRGGQETQYF. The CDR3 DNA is TGTGCCAGCAGCTTAGTTACGTTCGGGAGAGGAGGGCAAGAGACCCAGTACTTC.

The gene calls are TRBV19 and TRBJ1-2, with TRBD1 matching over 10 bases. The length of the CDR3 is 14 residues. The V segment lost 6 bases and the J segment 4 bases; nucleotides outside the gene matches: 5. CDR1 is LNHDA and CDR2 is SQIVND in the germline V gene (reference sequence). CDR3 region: CASSTWTGGYGYTF. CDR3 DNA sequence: TGTGCCAGTAGCACCTGGACAGGGGGCTATGGCTACACCTTC.